The 6 T cell receptor beta chains presented below share a single source sample, sequenced in a study of T cell changes during pregnancy in multiple sclerosis. This table comes from immunoSEQ multiplex PCR, and its TCRdb copy is limited to in-frame clones, with some not included. The repertoire has some 80,000 clones, 90% to 95% of them found once; the top ten carry over 0.12%. The sequencing here drew on CD4+ T cells from peripheral blood mononuclear cells, taken after pregnancy. The receptors were sampled from a female donor with multiple sclerosis, enrolled in a pregnancy study.

The chain is built from TRBV5-1 and TRBJ1-4, with TRBD1 matching over 7 bases. Trimming at V came to 0 bases and at J to 4 bases, leaving 3 bases not matched to a gene. The germline CDR1 and CDR2 sequences are SGHRS and YFSETQ. The CDR3 is 15 residues long. CDR3 bases: TGCGCCAGCAGCTTGGCCTCAGGGGGTAATGAAAAACTGTTTTTT. This sequence encodes CASSLASGGNEKLFF. Together with reference TRBV5-1 and TRBJ1-4, the CDR3 gives the full variable domain: KAGVTQTPRYLIKTRGQQVTLSCSPISGHRSVSWYQQTPGQGLQFLFEYFSETQRNKGNFPGRFSGRQFSNSRSEMNVSTLELGDSALYLCASSLASGGNEKLFFGSGTQLSVL.

A single count supports this clone. The gene calls are TRBV5-1 and TRBJ2-3; no definite D call. In germline, CDR1 is SGHRS, CDR2 YFSETQ. The CDR3 consists of 15 residues. The V and J ends lost 0 bases and 4 bases respectively, with 12 bases between them. The CDR3 is CASSLDRHPADTQYF. CDR3 nucleotides: TGCGCCAGCAGCTTGGACAGACACCCCGCAGATACGCAGTATTTT.

This chain connects TRBV30 to TRBJ2-2; TRBD2 matches at 8 bases. CDR1 and CDR2 from the germline V gene are GTSNPN and SVGIG (reference sequence). V lost 5 bases and J lost 1; bases outside the gene matches: 6. The CDR3 runs to 15 residues. For the CDR3, the DNA is TGTGCCTGGTCTCACCTAGCGGGGAACACCGGGGAGCTGTTTTTT. Translation: CAWSHLAGNTGELFF. Full variable domain (rest looked up from reference TRBV30 and TRBJ2-2): SQTIHQWPATLVQPVGSPLSLECTVEGTSNPNLYWYRQAAGRGLQLLFYSVGIGQISSEVPQNLSASRPQDRQFILSSKKLLLSDSGFYLCAWSHLAGNTGELFFGEGSRLTVL.

This clone appeared a single time. The genes are TRBV28 and TRBJ2-2, with D tentatively TRBD2 (6 bases). The CDR3 spans 15 residues. Germline lookup yields CDR1 MDHEN and CDR2 SYDVKM. The V and J ends lost 8 bases and 4 bases respectively, with 17 bases between them. CDR3 loop: CASLPGSISTGELFF. The DNA for the CDR3 is TGTGCCAGCCTCCCCGGGAGTATTAGCACCGGGGAGCTGTTTTTT.

This chain uses TRBV5-1 with TRBJ2-3, with 9 bases fitting TRBD1. Germline loops: CDR1 SGHRS, CDR2 YFSETQ. The trim removed 3 bases at V and 6 bases at J, leaving 8 bases unmatched. This CDR3 has 15 residues. The CDR3 here is CASSSGTGIGDTQYF. As DNA, the CDR3 is TGCGCCAGCAGCTCTGGGACAGGGATTGGGGATACGCAGTATTTT. The whole variable domain, remainder taken from reference TRBV5-1 and TRBJ2-3, is KAGVTQTPRYLIKTRGQQVTLSCSPISGHRSVSWYQQTPGQGLQFLFEYFSETQRNKGNFPGRFSGRQFSNSRSEMNVSTLELGDSALYLCASSSGTGIGDTQYFGPGTRLTVL.

This clone appeared once. The rearrangement links TRBV19 to TRBJ1-1; D gene uncertain. The CDR3 is 13 amino acids. Deletions cut 4 bases from V and 6 bases from J, with 12 bases between. Germline assignment: CDR1 LNHDA and CDR2 SQIVND (reference sequence). The CDR3 DNA follows: TGTGCCAGTAGTACCCTATTTAACGCTGAAGCTTTCTTT. Protein product: CASSTLFNAEAFF.